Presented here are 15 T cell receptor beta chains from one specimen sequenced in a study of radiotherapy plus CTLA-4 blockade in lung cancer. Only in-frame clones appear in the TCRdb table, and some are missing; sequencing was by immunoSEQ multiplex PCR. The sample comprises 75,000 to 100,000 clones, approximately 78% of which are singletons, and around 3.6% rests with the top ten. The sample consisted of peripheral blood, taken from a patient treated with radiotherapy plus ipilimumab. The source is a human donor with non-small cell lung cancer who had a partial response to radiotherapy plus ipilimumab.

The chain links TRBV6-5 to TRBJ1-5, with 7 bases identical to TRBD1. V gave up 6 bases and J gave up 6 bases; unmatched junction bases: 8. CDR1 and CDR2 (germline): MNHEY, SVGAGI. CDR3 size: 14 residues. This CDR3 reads CASSQTGIGQPQHF. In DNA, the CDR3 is TGTGCCAGCAGCCAGACAGGGATAGGTCAGCCCCAGCATTTT.

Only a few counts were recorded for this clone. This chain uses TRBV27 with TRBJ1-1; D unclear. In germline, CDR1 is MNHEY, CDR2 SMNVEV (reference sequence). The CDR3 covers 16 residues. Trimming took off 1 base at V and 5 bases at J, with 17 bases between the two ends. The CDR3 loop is CASSLWAAGGRTEAFF. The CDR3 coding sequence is TGTGCCAGCAGTTTATGGGCCGCCGGAGGGAGGACTGAAGCTTTCTTT.

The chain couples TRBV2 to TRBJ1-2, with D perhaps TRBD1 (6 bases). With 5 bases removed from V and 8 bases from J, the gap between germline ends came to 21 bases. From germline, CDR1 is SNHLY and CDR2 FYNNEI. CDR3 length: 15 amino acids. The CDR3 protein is CASSSIRRDNSGYTF. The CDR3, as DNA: TGTGCCAGCAGTTCCATTCGCCGGGACAATTCAGGCTACACCTTC.

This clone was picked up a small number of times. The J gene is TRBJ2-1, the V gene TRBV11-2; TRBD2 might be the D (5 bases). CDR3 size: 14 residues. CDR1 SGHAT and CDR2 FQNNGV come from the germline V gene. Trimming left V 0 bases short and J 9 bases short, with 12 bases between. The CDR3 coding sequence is TGTGCCAGCAGCTTAGATGCGGGTTTGGTTGAGCAGTTCTTC. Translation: CASSLDAGLVEQFF.

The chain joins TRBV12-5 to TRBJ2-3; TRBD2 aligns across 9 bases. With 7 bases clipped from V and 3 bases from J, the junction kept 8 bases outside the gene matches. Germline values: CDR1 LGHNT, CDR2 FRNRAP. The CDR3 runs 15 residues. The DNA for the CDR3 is TGTGCTAGTGCCACTGGGGCGGGAGGGACAGATACGCAGTATTTT. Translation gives CASATGAGGTDTQYF.

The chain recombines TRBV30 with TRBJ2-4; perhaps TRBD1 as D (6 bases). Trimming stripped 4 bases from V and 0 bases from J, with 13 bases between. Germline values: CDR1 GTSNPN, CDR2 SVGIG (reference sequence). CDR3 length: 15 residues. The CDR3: CAWILKGVAKNIQYF. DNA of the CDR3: TGTGCCTGGATCCTAAAGGGGGTAGCCAAAAACATTCAGTACTTC.

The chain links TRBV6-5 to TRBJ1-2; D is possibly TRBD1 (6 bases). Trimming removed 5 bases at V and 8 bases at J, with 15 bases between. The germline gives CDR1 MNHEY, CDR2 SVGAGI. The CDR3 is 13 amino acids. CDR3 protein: CASSPQGLRGYTF. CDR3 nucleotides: TGTGCCAGCAGTCCCCAGGGGCTTCGGGGCTACACCTTC.

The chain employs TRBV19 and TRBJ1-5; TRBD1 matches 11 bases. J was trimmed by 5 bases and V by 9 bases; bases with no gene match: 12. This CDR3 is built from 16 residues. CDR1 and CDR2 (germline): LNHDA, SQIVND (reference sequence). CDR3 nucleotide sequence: TGTGCCAGCAGGAGGACAGGGGGCGCGGGCCATCAGCCCCAGCATTTT. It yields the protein CASRRTGGAGHQPQHF.

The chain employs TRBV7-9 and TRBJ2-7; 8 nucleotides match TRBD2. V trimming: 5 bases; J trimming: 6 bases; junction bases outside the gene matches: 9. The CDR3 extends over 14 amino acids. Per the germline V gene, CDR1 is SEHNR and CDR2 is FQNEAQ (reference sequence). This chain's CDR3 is CASSPLAGAGEQYF. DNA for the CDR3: TGTGCCAGCAGCCCCCTAGCGGGTGCTGGCGAGCAGTACTTC.

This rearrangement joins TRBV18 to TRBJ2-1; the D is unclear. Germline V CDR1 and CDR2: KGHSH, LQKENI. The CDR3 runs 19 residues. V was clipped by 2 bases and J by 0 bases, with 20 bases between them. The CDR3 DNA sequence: TGTGCCAGCTCACCAGTAGCTGAGAAAATTTCGAGCTCCTACAATGAGCAGTTCTTC. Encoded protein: CASSPVAEKISSSYNEQFF.

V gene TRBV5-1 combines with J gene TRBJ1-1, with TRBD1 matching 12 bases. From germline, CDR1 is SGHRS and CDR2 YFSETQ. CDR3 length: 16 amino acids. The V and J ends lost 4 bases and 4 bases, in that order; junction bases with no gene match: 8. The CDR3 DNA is TGCGCCAGCAGCAGGGGGACAGGGGGCGACAGCACTGAAGCTTTCTTT. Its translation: CASSRGTGGDSTEAFF.

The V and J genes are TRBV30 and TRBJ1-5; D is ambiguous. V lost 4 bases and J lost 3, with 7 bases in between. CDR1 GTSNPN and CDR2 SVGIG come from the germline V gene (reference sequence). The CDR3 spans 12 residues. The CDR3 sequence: CAWNEYNQPQHF. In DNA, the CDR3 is TGTGCCTGGAACGAGTACAATCAGCCCCAGCATTTT.

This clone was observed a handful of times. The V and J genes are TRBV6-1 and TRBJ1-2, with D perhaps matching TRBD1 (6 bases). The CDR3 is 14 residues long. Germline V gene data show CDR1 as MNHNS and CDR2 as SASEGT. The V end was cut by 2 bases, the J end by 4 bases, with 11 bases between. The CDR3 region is CASSEYRAVYGYTF. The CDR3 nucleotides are TGTGCCAGCAGTGAATACAGGGCCGTCTATGGCTACACCTTC.

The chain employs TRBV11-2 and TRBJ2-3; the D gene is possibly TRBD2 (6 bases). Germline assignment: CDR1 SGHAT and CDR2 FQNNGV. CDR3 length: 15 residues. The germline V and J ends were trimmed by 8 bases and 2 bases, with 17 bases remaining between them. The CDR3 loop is CASRALGGITDTQYF. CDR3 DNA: TGTGCCAGCCGAGCGTTAGGAGGGATCACAGATACGCAGTATTTT.

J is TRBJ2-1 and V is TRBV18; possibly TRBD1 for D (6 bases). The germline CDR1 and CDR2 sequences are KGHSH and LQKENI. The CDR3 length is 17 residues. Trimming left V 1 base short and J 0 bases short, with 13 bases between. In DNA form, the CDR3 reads TGTGCCAGCTCACCACAAACGGGACACCTCTCCTACAATGAGCAGTTCTTC. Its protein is CASSPQTGHLSYNEQFF.